This TCR beta chain emerged from a study of T cells in tuberculosis (dated by TCRdb to between 2017 and 2018). Context from the whole study: The study combined CD1B tetramers and high-throughput TCR immunosequencing to characterize T cells specific for the mycobacterial lipid antigen glucose monomycolate (GMM). IGRA-negative adolescents, IGRA-positive adolescents with latent tuberculosis and adults with active tuberculosis, more than 9 per group, were compared in a South African clinical cohort. Active tuberculosis patient PBMC were archived before or within 7 days of starting standard anti-tuberculosis treatment. The study at large found these results: The smaller NN-distances were partly driven by shorter CDR3-alpha lengths in active tuberculosis patients, and the difference for TCR-beta did not reach statistical significance. Active tuberculosis TCR-alpha repertoires showed smaller mean NN-distances to GMM-specific TCRs than IGRA-negative controls, suggesting clonal expansion of these TCRs. Clinical samples were chosen by availability of cryopreserved specimens, and active tuberculosis cases were adults while controls were adolescents. With the diverse GMM-specific repertoire as input, a classifier achieved just over 85% accuracy (AUROC around 0.9), whereas GEM motif frequencies as input gave under 75% accuracy.

V and J lose 4 bases and 13 bases, and a span of 13 bases separates them. CDR1 and CDR2 are read off the germline V gene as SGHAT and FQNNGV. Taken from cysteine to phenylalanine, the CDR3 has 11 residues. Left in the record is the CDR3 DNA by itself, 33 bases read in frame from the first base. TCR libraries were generated with the immunoSEQ multiplex PCR assay, using TCR-beta and/or TCR-alpha/delta assays for each sample. Amplified TCR libraries were sequenced on the Illumina high-throughput platform. Regarding the original processing steps: Clustering and dimensionality reduction were performed using pairwise TCRdist distances among GMM-specific receptors from ex vivo sorted or in vitro expanded T cells. Each clinical repertoire was assigned a mean NN-distance score, defined as the average TCRdist to the nearest 10% of tetramer-positive reference sequences. GEM TCR motif frequency was calculated as the fraction of unique TCRs that matched known GEM sequences in V/J usage and CDR3 length. Active tuberculosis was classified by linear discriminant analysis with leave-one-out cross-validation, implemented in scikit-learn. TCRdb mirrors the immuneACCESS table, restricted to in-frame sequences. Some clones are absent from its copies; in checked studies, under half trace to an unresolved V gene, and the reason for the others is unknown. V, J and clone size were drawn from that table, and D and trimming were deduced from the DNA. This sample has tens of thousands of clones in its table, and around 90% of those were observed once. The ten largest clones represent almost 5.5% of the sample.

The time point label on this specimen signifies: new active TB diagnosis, blood taken before or within 7 days of starting treatment. Active tuberculosis patients were HIV-seronegative South African adults aged 18 years or older with a new diagnosis. Confirmation of active tuberculosis was obtained by positive sputum smear microscopy and/or positive M. tuberculosis culture. Immunosequencing of unsorted cryopreserved PBMC covered, on average, around 100,000 T cells per clinical donor. This clone was seen only once. The antigen it recognizes is unknown. No base quality values were provided; no much bigger clone lies one nucleotide off.

Material: PBMCs, obtained at tuberculosis diagnosis. The chain links TRBV11-2 with TRBJ1-2; TRBD1 could be the D gene, as 6 bases match. The sequence was obtained from an adult with tuberculosis. DNA sequence: TGTGCCAGCAGCTCCGAGGGACATGGCACCTTC. Translated, this is CASSSEGHGTF.